The clone carrying this TCR beta chain was observed a handful of times. TCRdb independently ran MiXCR on the reads; one entry per CDR3 protein. The data show some 240,000 distinct CDR3 sequences, with approximately 17% seen just once and about half held by the top ten. These data are taken from a study of T cell repertoires in cytomegalovirus infection. Per germline, CDR1 MNHNS and CDR2 SASEGT. This CDR3 contains 10 residues. V was shortened by 8 bases and J by 7 bases, with 6 bases between the two germline ends. Sequenced input: CD8+ T cells from PBMCs. This TCR derives from a human donor in good health (CMV status not recorded). Some clones in this sample may be carry-over from other donors' samples. The gene calls are TRBV6-1 and TRBJ1-5; possible D gene TRBD1, 6 bases. The CDR3: CASGQQPQHF. The CDR3 nucleotides are TGTGCCAGCGGACAGCAGCCCCAGCATTTT.